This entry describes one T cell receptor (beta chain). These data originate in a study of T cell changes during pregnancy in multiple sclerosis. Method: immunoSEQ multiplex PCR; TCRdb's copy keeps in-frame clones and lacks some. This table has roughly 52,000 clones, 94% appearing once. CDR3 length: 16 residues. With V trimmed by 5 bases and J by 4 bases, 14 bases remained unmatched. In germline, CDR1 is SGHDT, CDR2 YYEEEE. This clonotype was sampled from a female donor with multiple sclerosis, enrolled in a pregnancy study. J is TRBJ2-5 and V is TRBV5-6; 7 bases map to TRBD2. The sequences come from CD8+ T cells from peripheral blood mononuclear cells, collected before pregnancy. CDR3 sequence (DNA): TGTGCCAGCAGTTATGAGGATCCGGTAGCGGGAGAGACCCAGTACTTC. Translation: CASSYEDPVAGETQYF.